Following are 30 T cell receptor beta chains from one sample sequenced in a study of cytomegalovirus exposure and HLA in healthy donors. The PCR ran on 60 Vbeta and 13 Jbeta primers. TCRdb keeps only in-frame clones here, not all; method: immunoSEQ multiplex PCR. The sample holds some 110,000 clones. Input material: PBMCs. Receptors originate from a man aged 35-49 years in good health and CMV-seropositive.

The chain has TRBV18 and TRBJ2-5, with 9 bases matching TRBD2. The CDR3 runs to 16 residues. V lost 2 bases, J lost 4 bases, and 8 bases stayed unmatched. Germline CDR1 and CDR2: KGHSH and LQKENI. The CDR3 DNA is TGTGCCAGCTCACCAGGGTCTACTAGCGGGCGAGAGACCCAGTACTTC. It translates to CASSPGSTSGRETQYF. The whole variable domain, remainder taken from reference TRBV18 and TRBJ2-5, is NAGVMQNPRHLVRRRGQEARLRCSPMKGHSHVYWYRQLPEEGLKFMVYLQKENIIDESGMPKERFSAEFPKEGPSILRIQQVVRGDSAAYFCASSPGSTSGRETQYFGPGTRLLVL.

This chain uses TRBV10-3 with TRBJ2-5, with TRBD2 matching 8 bases. The CDR3 is made up of 17 amino acids. Germline CDR1 ENHRY, CDR2 SYGVKD. With 3 bases clipped from V and 5 bases from J, the junction kept 14 bases outside the gene matches. Here the CDR3 reads CAISELQRGQGWETQYF. For the CDR3, the DNA is TGTGCCATCAGTGAACTTCAGCGGGGGCAAGGATGGGAGACCCAGTACTTC.

The rearrangement links TRBV4-2 to TRBJ1-5; D gene unclear. V was shortened by 0 bases and J by 2 bases, with 5 bases between the two germline ends. Germline CDR1 is LGHNA and CDR2 is YNFKEQ. The CDR3 is 14 amino acids. For the CDR3, the DNA is TGTGCCAGCAGCCAAGACAGTGGCAATCAGCCCCAGCATTTT. Amino acid sequence: CASSQDSGNQPQHF.

V gene TRBV6-1 combines with J gene TRBJ2-7; TRBD1 matches at 10 bases. This CDR3 is built from 14 residues. Germline V gives CDR1 MNHNS, CDR2 SASEGT. The trim removed 7 bases at V and 6 bases at J, leaving 9 bases unmatched. CDR3 bases: TGTGCCAGCAACCGAGACAGGGGGCAGAGCGAGCAGTACTTC. It yields the protein CASNRDRGQSEQYF.

The chain joins TRBV5-1 to TRBJ2-2; D gene ambiguous. The germline CDR1 and CDR2 sequences are SGHRS and YFSETQ. This CDR3 is 15 amino acids long. V was trimmed by 3 bases and J by 1 base, leaving 10 bases between them. The CDR3 spells CASSSTTGNTGELFF. CDR3 DNA sequence: TGCGCCAGCAGCTCCACGACGGGGAACACCGGGGAGCTGTTTTTT. The full variable domain, its missing parts supplied by reference TRBV5-1 and TRBJ2-2, is KAGVTQTPRYLIKTRGQQVTLSCSPISGHRSVSWYQQTPGQGLQFLFEYFSETQRNKGNFPGRFSGRQFSNSRSEMNVSTLELGDSALYLCASSSTTGNTGELFFGEGSRLTVL.

The chain carries TRBV2 and TRBJ2-5, with D maybe TRBD1 (5 bases). The CDR3 contains 14 residues. The germline V gene encodes CDR1 SNHLY and CDR2 FYNNEI. Trimming shortened V by 2 bases and J by 5 bases, and 12 bases separated the two germline ends. CDR3 protein: CASSESQGVETQYF. In DNA form, the CDR3 reads TGTGCCAGCAGTGAATCGCAGGGTGTCGAGACCCAGTACTTC.

The V and J genes are TRBV2 and TRBJ2-4; the match to TRBD2 covers 9 bases. V lost 5 bases and J lost 14; bases outside the gene matches: 13. The V gene's germline CDR1 is SNHLY and CDR2 FYNNEI. The CDR3 totals 14 residues. CDR3 residues: CASSQVAGVGPKYF. CDR3 DNA sequence: TGTGCCAGCAGTCAGGTAGCGGGAGTCGGCCCCAAGTACTTC.

The chain has TRBV5-1 and TRBJ2-2; D is unclear. From germline, CDR1 is SGHRS and CDR2 YFSETQ. Trimming cost V 0 bases and J 6 bases, with 3 bases left between them. CDR3 length equals 12 residues. The chain's CDR3 is CASSLEPGELFF. The CDR3 region has the DNA TGCGCCAGCAGCTTGGAGCCCGGGGAGCTGTTTTTT.

The chain is built from TRBV27 and TRBJ1-2; 9 bases map to TRBD1. Germline lookup yields CDR1 MNHEY and CDR2 SMNVEV (reference sequence). The CDR3 is made up of 15 amino acids. With 3 bases clipped from V and 2 bases from J, the junction kept 4 bases outside the gene matches. The CDR3 DNA follows: TGTGCCAGCAGTTTCGTCGGACAGGGGAACTATGGCTACACCTTC. Residues: CASSFVGQGNYGYTF.

The CDR3 loop is CASSSSWTGELGYEQYF. Written as DNA, the CDR3 is TGTGCCAGCAGTTCTTCCTGGACAGGGGAGTTGGGCTACGAGCAGTACTTC. The V call is TRBV27, the J call TRBJ2-7, with 9 bases lining up with TRBD1. The CDR3 is 17 residues long. V lost 4 bases and J lost 3; bases outside the gene matches: 13. Germline V gives CDR1 MNHEY, CDR2 SMNVEV (reference sequence).

J is TRBJ2-2 and V is TRBV5-1; TRBD2 aligns across 10 bases. The CDR3 is made up of 16 amino acids. V was pared by 4 bases and J by 6 bases, with 9 bases of the junction left unmatched. CDR1 and CDR2 (germline): SGHRS, YFSETQ. Written as DNA, the CDR3 is TGCGCCAGCAGCGACAGCGGGAGGGCCCGTGCCGGGGAGCTGTTTTTT. It is translated as CASSDSGRARAGELFF.

The V and J genes are TRBV6-1 and TRBJ2-1, with a weak D call TRBD2 (6 bases). The V gene's germline CDR1 is MNHNS and CDR2 SASEGT. Trimming took off 2 bases at V and 3 bases at J, with 14 bases between the two ends. This CDR3 spans 16 amino acids. The CDR3 loop reads CASSESGLTYYNEQFF. The DNA for the CDR3 is TGTGCCAGCAGTGAATCAGGACTAACGTACTACAATGAGCAGTTCTTC.

This rearrangement joins TRBV6-5 to TRBJ1-1; the D gene is possibly TRBD1 (5 bases). The CDR3 runs 13 residues. V dropped 8 bases and J dropped 1 base, with 11 bases sitting between them. CDR1 and CDR2 from the germline V gene are MNHEY and SVGAGI. The CDR3 sequence: CASLGHTNTEAFF. In DNA, the CDR3 is TGTGCCAGCTTAGGACACACGAACACTGAAGCTTTCTTT.

This rearrangement joins TRBV6-4 to TRBJ2-3; TRBD2 agrees at 11 bases. Looked up from germline, CDR1 is MRHNA and CDR2 is SNTAGT. CDR3 size: 16 residues. The ends lost 4 bases at V and 3 bases at J; junction bases unmatched: 6. CDR3 region: CASSATSGIRTDTQYF. The CDR3 DNA sequence: TGTGCCAGCAGTGCGACTAGCGGGATACGGACAGATACGCAGTATTTT.

The V call is TRBV27, the J call TRBJ2-7; a weak D match, TRBD1 (5 bases). The CDR3 length is 13 residues. Germline V gene lookup returns CDR1 MNHEY and CDR2 SMNVEV (reference sequence). V was clipped by 2 bases and J by 8 bases, with 13 bases between them. In DNA form, the CDR3 reads TGTGCCAGCAGTTTAGGCGGACAAGTCAAGCAGTACTTC. Residues: CASSLGGQVKQYF.

The rearrangement joins TRBV4-1 to TRBJ2-7; possibly TRBD2 for D (6 bases). Germline V gene sequence: CDR1 MGHRA, CDR2 YSYEKL. CDR3 length: 17 amino acids. V was cut by 4 bases and J by 1 base, with 20 bases left in between. In nucleotides, the CDR3 is TGCGCCAGCAGCCGGAGGGACGGCGTAATTTCGTCCTACGAGCAGTACTTC. This codes for CASSRRDGVISSYEQYF.

The chain joins TRBV5-6 to TRBJ2-5; 8 nucleotides agree with TRBD1. The better agreement between TRBJ2-7 and the DNA end casts doubt on the J call. Germline lookup yields CDR1 SGHDT and CDR2 YYEEEE. The CDR3 is 14 amino acids. CDR3 region: CASSAPGTGYEQYF. DNA for the CDR3: TGTGCCAGCAGCGCCCCCGGGACAGGCTACGAGCAGTACTTC.

This chain uses TRBV19 with TRBJ2-4; the match to TRBD1 covers 8 bases. CDR3 length: 17 amino acids. Trimming at V came to 3 bases and at J to 0 bases, leaving 7 bases not matched to a gene. Germline V gives CDR1 LNHDA, CDR2 SQIVND (reference sequence). For the CDR3, the DNA is TGTGCCAGTAGTATTCCGGACAGGGCTCTAGCCAAAAACATTCAGTACTTC. It encodes CASSIPDRALAKNIQYF.

This chain links TRBV9 with TRBJ1-1; the D gene is possibly TRBD1 (6 bases). CDR1 is SGDLS, CDR2 YYNGEE, per germline. The CDR3 covers 15 residues. The germline V and J ends were trimmed by 0 bases and 4 bases, with 13 bases remaining between them. DNA of the CDR3: TGTGCCAGCAGCGTAGGACAGGTTCTACGCACTGAAGCTTTCTTT. Translating gives CASSVGQVLRTEAFF.

V usage is TRBV7-2 and J usage is TRBJ1-5; D is unclear. This CDR3 contains 13 residues. CDR1 SGHTA and CDR2 FQGNSA come from the germline V gene. Trimming removed 6 bases at V and 4 bases at J, with 10 bases between. CDR3 in amino acids: CASSRERNQPQHF. CDR3 nucleotides: TGTGCCAGCAGTCGGGAAAGAAATCAGCCCCAGCATTTT.

V gene TRBV12-5 combines with J gene TRBJ2-1; TRBD2 matches at 14 bases. Per germline, CDR1 LGHNT and CDR2 FRNRAP. The CDR3 consists of 19 residues. Trimming removed 2 bases from V and 1 base from J; junction bases left unmatched: 7. CDR3 sequence: CASGLIGLAGGWSYNEQFF. CDR3 in DNA: TGTGCTAGTGGTTTGATCGGACTAGCGGGAGGTTGGTCCTACAATGAGCAGTTCTTC.

J is TRBJ1-1 and V is TRBV7-8, with a weak D call TRBD1 (5 bases). This CDR3 contains 15 residues. Germline V gene lookup returns CDR1 SGHVS and CDR2 FQNEAQ. Trimming stripped 8 bases from V and 4 bases from J, with 20 bases between. The CDR3 reads CASRGRAAPGTEAFF. The CDR3 DNA reads as TGTGCCAGCCGGGGGAGGGCGGCTCCGGGCACTGAAGCTTTCTTT.

The V and J genes are TRBV6-1 and TRBJ1-5, with 9 bases fitting TRBD1. Germline V gives CDR1 MNHNS, CDR2 SASEGT. V was pared by 3 bases and J by 6 bases, with 9 bases of the junction left unmatched. The CDR3 extends over 16 amino acids. CDR3 loop: CASSETGTGSVQPQHF. In nucleotides, the CDR3 is TGTGCCAGCAGTGAGACAGGGACAGGGAGTGTTCAGCCCCAGCATTTT.

The chain employs TRBV5-1 and TRBJ2-6, with 7 bases identical to TRBD1. The germline V gene encodes CDR1 SGHRS and CDR2 YFSETQ. The CDR3 sequence is 17 residues long. J lost 0 bases, V lost 4 bases, and 7 bases had no gene match. CDR3 in amino acids: CASSTDRLSSGANVLTF. Written as DNA, the CDR3 is TGCGCCAGCAGCACGGACAGGCTAAGCTCTGGGGCCAACGTCCTGACTTTC.

The V gene is TRBV6-5, the J gene TRBJ2-3; a possible D gene is TRBD1 (6 bases). Germline CDR1 reads MNHEY; CDR2 reads SVGAGI. Trimming left V 4 bases short and J 5 bases short, with 19 bases between. This CDR3 is 16 amino acids long. This CDR3 is CASSFSFTGQLDTQYF. The CDR3 region has the DNA TGTGCCAGCAGTTTCTCCTTCACAGGGCAGTTAGATACGCAGTATTTT.

The genes are TRBV19 and TRBJ2-3, with 8 bases identical to TRBD1. CDR1 is LNHDA and CDR2 is SQIVND in the germline V gene (reference sequence). The CDR3 spans 15 residues. With V trimmed by 5 bases and J by 2 bases, 6 bases remained unmatched. The CDR3 coding sequence is TGTGCCAGTAGTGAACGGACAGGGAACACAGATACGCAGTATTTT. It encodes CASSERTGNTDTQYF.

The chain couples TRBV19 to TRBJ1-2; a possible D gene is TRBD1 (6 bases). Per the germline V gene, CDR1 is LNHDA and CDR2 is SQIVND (reference sequence). V was clipped by 9 bases and J by 8 bases, with 16 bases between them. The length of the CDR3 is 12 residues. The CDR3 spells CASSAGARGYTF. The CDR3 nucleotides read TGTGCCAGCTCTGCAGGGGCACGCGGCTACACCTTC.

CDR3 sequence (DNA): TGTGCCAGCAGTCTCGTAGCGGGAGCGGACGAGCAGTACTTC. It translates to CASSLVAGADEQYF. The chain recombines TRBV6-6 with TRBJ2-7, with 9 bases fitting TRBD2. The CDR3 runs to 14 residues. J gave up 5 bases and V 5 bases, and 7 bases lay outside the gene matches. Germline CDR1 reads MNHNY; CDR2 reads SVGAGI (reference sequence).

The genes are TRBV5-3 and TRBJ2-7; 11 bases map to TRBD2. TRBV5-3 carries the ORF label, with uncertain function. This CDR3 contains 16 residues. The junction had 10 bases not matched to a gene; V was cut back by 4 bases and J by 4 bases. The CDR3 spells CARSKLGLAEGYEQYF. CDR3 nucleotide sequence: TGTGCCAGAAGCAAGCTGGGACTAGCGGAGGGTTACGAGCAGTACTTC.

The genes are TRBV11-2 and TRBJ2-5; possibly TRBD1 for D (6 bases). Trimming stripped 3 bases from V and 3 bases from J, with 14 bases between. The CDR3 contains 15 residues. Germline loops: CDR1 SGHAT, CDR2 FQNNGV. This CDR3 is CASSLTGHGEETQYF. CDR3 in DNA: TGTGCCAGCAGCTTGACGGGACATGGAGAAGAGACCCAGTACTTC.